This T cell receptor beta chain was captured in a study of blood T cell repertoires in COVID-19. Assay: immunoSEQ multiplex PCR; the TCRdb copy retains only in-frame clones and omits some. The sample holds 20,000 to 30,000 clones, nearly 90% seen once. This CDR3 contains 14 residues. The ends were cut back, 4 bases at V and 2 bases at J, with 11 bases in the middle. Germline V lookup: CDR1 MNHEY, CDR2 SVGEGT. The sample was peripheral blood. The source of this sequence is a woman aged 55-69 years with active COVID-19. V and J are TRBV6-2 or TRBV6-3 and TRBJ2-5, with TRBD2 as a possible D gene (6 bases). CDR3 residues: CASSLLAAQETQYF. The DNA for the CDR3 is TGTGCCAGCAGTTTACTAGCAGCTCAAGAGACCCAGTACTTC.